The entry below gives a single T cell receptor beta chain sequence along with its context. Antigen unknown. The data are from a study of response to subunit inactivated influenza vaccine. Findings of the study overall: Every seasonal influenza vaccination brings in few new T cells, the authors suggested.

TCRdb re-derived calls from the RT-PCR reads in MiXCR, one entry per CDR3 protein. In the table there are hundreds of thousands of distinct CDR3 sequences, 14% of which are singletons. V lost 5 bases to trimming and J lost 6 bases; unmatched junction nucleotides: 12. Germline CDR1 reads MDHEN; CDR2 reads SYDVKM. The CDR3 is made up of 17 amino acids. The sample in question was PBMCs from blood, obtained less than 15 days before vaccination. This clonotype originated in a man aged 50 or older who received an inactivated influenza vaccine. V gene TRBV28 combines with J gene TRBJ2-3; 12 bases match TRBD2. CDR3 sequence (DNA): TGTGCCAGCAGTCCATCCAGGGGACTAGCGGGTACTGATACGCAGTATTTT. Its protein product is CASSPSRGLAGTDTQYF.